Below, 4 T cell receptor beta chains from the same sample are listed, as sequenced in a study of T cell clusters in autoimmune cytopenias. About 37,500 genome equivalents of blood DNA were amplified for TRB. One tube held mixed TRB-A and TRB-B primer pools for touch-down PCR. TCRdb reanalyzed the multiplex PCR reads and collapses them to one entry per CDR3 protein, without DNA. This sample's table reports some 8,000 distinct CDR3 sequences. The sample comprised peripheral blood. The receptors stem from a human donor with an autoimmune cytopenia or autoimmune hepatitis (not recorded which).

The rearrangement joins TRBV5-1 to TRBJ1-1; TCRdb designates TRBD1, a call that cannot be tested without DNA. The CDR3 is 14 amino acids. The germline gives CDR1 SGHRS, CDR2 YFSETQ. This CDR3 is CASSLRQANTEAFF.

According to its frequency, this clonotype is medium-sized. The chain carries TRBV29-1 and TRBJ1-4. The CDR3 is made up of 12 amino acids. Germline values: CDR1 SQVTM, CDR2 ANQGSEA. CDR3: CSVAKSGEKLFF.

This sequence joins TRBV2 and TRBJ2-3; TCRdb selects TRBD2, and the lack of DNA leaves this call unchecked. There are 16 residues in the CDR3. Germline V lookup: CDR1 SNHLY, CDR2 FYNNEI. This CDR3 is CASREMRGASTDTQYF. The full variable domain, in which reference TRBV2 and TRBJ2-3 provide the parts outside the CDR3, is EPEVTQTPSHQVTQMGQEVILRCVPISNHLYFYWYRQILGQKVEFLVSFYNNEISEKSEIFDDQFSVERPDGSNFTLKIRSTKLEDSAMYFCASREMRGASTDTQYFGPGTRLTVL.

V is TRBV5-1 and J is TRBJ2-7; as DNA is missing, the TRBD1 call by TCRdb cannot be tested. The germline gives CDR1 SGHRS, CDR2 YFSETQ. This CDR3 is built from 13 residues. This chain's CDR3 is CASNANRVGEQYF. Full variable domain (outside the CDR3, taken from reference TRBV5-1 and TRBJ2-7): KAGVTQTPRYLIKTRGQQVTLSCSPISGHRSVSWYQQTPGQGLQFLFEYFSETQRNKGNFPGRFSGRQFSNSRSEMNVSTLELGDSALYLCASNANRVGEQYFGPGTRLTVT.